This passage covers 22 T cell receptor beta chains from one sample sequenced in a study of blood T cell repertoires in COVID-19. Produced via immunoSEQ multiplex PCR; TCRdb's table is partial and in-frame only. The sample records more than 110,000 clones, 80% to 85% being singletons. Sequenced input: peripheral blood. All receptors come from a human donor in a cohort sampled during active COVID-19.

The J gene is TRBJ2-2, the V gene TRBV6-5, with TRBD1 matching over 9 bases. Germline CDR1 and CDR2: MNHEY and SVGAGI. V shed 8 bases, J shed 5 bases, and the junction held 3 bases outside the gene matches. The CDR3 consists of 13 residues. DNA of the CDR3: TGTGCCAGCGCGGGACAGGGTACCGGGGAGCTGTTTTTT. Amino acid sequence: CASAGQGTGELFF.

The chain couples TRBV5-4 to TRBJ2-1, with a weak D call TRBD2 (7 bases). CDR1 and CDR2 from the germline V gene are SGHNT and YYREEE (reference sequence). The V and J ends lost 4 bases and 1 base respectively, with 27 bases between them. The CDR3 is made up of 20 amino acids. The CDR3 nucleotides read TGTGCCAGCAGCCTACTTTGGGGGGGCCTCGGTTCTAGGTCCTACAATGAGCAGTTCTTC. It specifies CASSLLWGGLGSRSYNEQFF.

V is TRBV7-2 and J is TRBJ2-7, with 7 positions matching TRBD2. The CDR3 has 15 residues. V gave up 2 bases and J gave up 3 bases; unmatched junction bases: 7. Germline CDR1 is SGHTA and CDR2 is FQGNSA. The CDR3 reads CASSLRSGVHYEQYF. Here the CDR3 DNA reads TGTGCCAGCAGCTTACGGAGCGGGGTGCACTACGAGCAGTACTTC.

The V gene is TRBV5-6, the J gene TRBJ2-2; D is perhaps TRBD1 (6 bases). The ends were cut back, 2 bases at V and 4 bases at J, with 18 bases in the middle. Germline values: CDR1 SGHDT, CDR2 YYEEEE. This CDR3 is 17 amino acids long. This CDR3 reads CASSLSSWGLGTGELFF. CDR3 nucleotide sequence: TGTGCCAGCAGCTTATCGTCGTGGGGGCTGGGCACCGGGGAGCTGTTTTTT.

The chain recombines TRBV7-8 with TRBJ2-2; D is perhaps TRBD1 (5 bases). Trimming took 5 bases from V and 4 from J, leaving 8 bases between them. CDR1 SGHVS and CDR2 FQNEAQ come from the germline V gene. The CDR3 is made up of 13 amino acids. This chain's CDR3 is CASSLRGTGELFF. CDR3 in DNA: TGTGCCAGCAGCCTTAGGGGCACCGGGGAGCTGTTTTTT. The entire variable domain, with the rest obtained from reference TRBV7-8 and TRBJ2-2, is as follows: GAGVSQSPRYKVAKRGQDVALRCDPISGHVSLFWYQQALGQGPEFLTYFQNEAQLDKSGLPSDRFFAERPEGSVSTLKIQRTQQEDSAVYLCASSLRGTGELFFGEGSRLTVL.

V gene TRBV6-4 combines with J gene TRBJ2-3, with 8 bases lining up with TRBD2. Unmatched junction bases numbered 2, after V lost 3 bases and J lost 0 bases. There are 15 residues in the CDR3. From germline, CDR1 is MRHNA and CDR2 SNTAGT. As DNA, the CDR3 is TGTGCCAGCAGTGATCTAGCGGGCAGCACAGATACGCAGTATTTT. It is translated as CASSDLAGSTDTQYF.

The V and J genes are TRBV19 and TRBJ1-2; 8 bases fit TRBD1. The length of the CDR3 is 14 residues. Germline CDR1 reads LNHDA; CDR2 reads SQIVND (reference sequence). V was clipped by 4 bases and J by 7 bases; unmatched bases: 8. The CDR3 is CASSTGGPPTGYTF. The CDR3 DNA reads TGTGCCAGTAGTACAGGGGGCCCCCCTACTGGCTACACCTTC.

This chain uses TRBV7-2 with TRBJ2-5; 11 bases agree with TRBD2. The CDR3 has 14 amino acids. Germline V gene data show CDR1 as SGHTA and CDR2 as FQGNSA. V lost 4 bases, J lost 5 bases, and 3 bases stayed unmatched. The CDR3 spells CASSYSGGVETQYF. The CDR3 DNA follows: TGTGCCAGCAGCTATAGCGGGGGGGTGGAGACCCAGTACTTC.

This chain links TRBV7-2 with TRBJ2-1, with a tentative D call TRBD2 (6 bases). V shed 1 base and J shed 3 bases, with 16 bases lying between them. This CDR3 spans 17 amino acids. Looked up from germline, CDR1 is SGHTA and CDR2 is FQGNSA. The CDR3 is CASSLGRGSGLYNEQFF. In nucleotides, the CDR3 is TGTGCCAGCAGCTTAGGGAGGGGTTCGGGACTCTACAATGAGCAGTTCTTC.

The V gene is TRBV9, the J gene TRBJ2-2; 8 nucleotides agree with TRBD2. This CDR3 is 17 amino acids long. Germline-derived CDR1 and CDR2 are SGDLS and YYNGEE. After removal of 6 bases from V and 4 bases from J, the junction contained 14 bases not matched to a gene. This chain's CDR3 is CASTPTGSGGTTGELFF. DNA of the CDR3: TGTGCCAGCACTCCAACCGGGAGCGGGGGCACCACCGGGGAGCTGTTTTTT.

The chain couples TRBV4-1 to TRBJ2-1; tentative D call: TRBD1 (6 bases). V was clipped by 3 bases and J by 0 bases, with 9 bases between them. Per germline, CDR1 MGHRA and CDR2 YSYEKL. CDR3 length: 15 residues. The CDR3 is CASSQQGNSYNEQFF. As DNA, the CDR3 is TGCGCCAGCAGCCAGCAGGGGAACTCCTACAATGAGCAGTTCTTC.

This sequence joins TRBV12-3 or TRBV12-4 and TRBJ1-1; D call uncertain. CDR3 length: 13 residues. Trimming pared 6 bases from V and 2 bases from J, leaving 10 bases between. CDR3 sequence (DNA): TGTGCCAGCAGCGGGTCACCAAACACTGAAGCTTTCTTT. Encoded protein: CASSGSPNTEAFF.

This rearrangement joins TRBV5-1 to TRBJ1-2, with 11 bases aligning to TRBD1. The CDR3 consists of 16 residues. The ends lost 3 bases at V and 4 bases at J; junction bases unmatched: 8. Germline-derived CDR1 and CDR2 are SGHRS and YFSETQ. The CDR3 is CASSSQGQGDTYGYTF. The DNA for the CDR3 is TGCGCCAGCAGCTCCCAGGGACAGGGGGACACCTATGGCTACACCTTC.

This clone was seen only once. The genes are TRBV6-4 and TRBJ1-3; D is perhaps TRBD1 (5 bases). CDR1 and CDR2 (germline): MRHNA, SNTAGT. Trimming removed 5 bases from V and 0 bases from J, with 8 bases in between. The CDR3 extends over 14 amino acids. The CDR3 spells CASSSDSSGNTIYF. The DNA of the CDR3 is TGTGCCAGCAGTTCCGACAGCTCTGGAAACACCATATATTTT.

The CDR3 is CASTLTPDSGANVLTF. CDR3 in DNA: TGTGCCAGTACCTTGACACCTGACTCTGGGGCCAACGTCCTGACTTTC. This sequence joins TRBV19 and TRBJ2-6; no firm D call. This CDR3 is 16 amino acids long. V was clipped by 7 bases and J by 0 bases, with 13 bases between them. CDR1 LNHDA and CDR2 SQIVND come from the germline V gene (reference sequence). The full variable domain, completed using reference TRBV19 and TRBJ2-6, is DGGITQSPKYLFRKEGQNVTLSCEQNLNHDAMYWYRQDPGQGLRLIYYSQIVNDFQKGDIAEGYSVSREKKESFPLTVTSAQKNPTAFYLCASTLTPDSGANVLTFGAGSRLTVL.

The chain links TRBV5-8 to TRBJ2-5; D unclear. V was clipped by 0 bases and J by 5 bases, with 5 bases between them. Germline V CDR1 and CDR2: SGHTS, YDEGEE. The CDR3 has 12 residues. This chain's CDR3 is CASSLGEETQYF. The CDR3 nucleotides read TGTGCCAGCAGCTTGGGAGAGGAGACCCAGTACTTC.

The genes are TRBV12-3 or TRBV12-4 and TRBJ2-7, with 8 bases lining up with TRBD1. This CDR3 has 13 residues. The J segment lost 3 bases and the V segment lost 8 bases, leaving 6 bases of the junction unmatched. CDR3 nucleotide sequence: TGTGCCAGCTCGCGGGGACAGGTCTACGAGCAGTACTTC. Its translation: CASSRGQVYEQYF.

The rearrangement uses TRBV5-4 and TRBJ2-1, with no clear D. Trimming pared 4 bases from V and 1 base from J, leaving 15 bases between. This CDR3 contains 16 residues. The germline gives CDR1 SGHNT, CDR2 YYREEE (reference sequence). This chain's CDR3 is CASSPEYLSSYNEQFF. In nucleotides, the CDR3 is TGTGCCAGCAGCCCCGAATATTTGAGTTCCTACAATGAGCAGTTCTTC.

The CDR3 region is CASSLDRAPAVYGYTF. The DNA of the CDR3 is TGTGCCAGCAGCTTAGACAGGGCCCCTGCTGTCTATGGCTACACCTTC. The V and J genes are TRBV7-9 and TRBJ1-2, with TRBD1 as a possible D gene (6 bases). The V end was cut by 1 base, the J end by 4 bases, with 16 bases between. Germline V gene lookup returns CDR1 SEHNR and CDR2 FQNEAQ (reference sequence). The CDR3 covers 16 residues.

The chain uses TRBV4-2 and TRBJ1-4; D is possibly TRBD1 (6 bases). CDR1 is LGHNA, CDR2 YNFKEQ, per germline. Trimming took off 1 base at V and 8 bases at J, with 17 bases between the two ends. CDR3 length equals 16 residues. For the CDR3, the DNA is TGTGCCAGCAGCCAAGTTTCGGTCAGGGGCGAAGAAAAACTGTTTTTT. Its translation: CASSQVSVRGEEKLFF.

The CDR3 here is CSVEDRGTVEVSYGYTF. The CDR3 bases are TGCAGCGTTGAGGACAGGGGGACTGTGGAAGTGAGCTATGGCTACACCTTC. The V gene is TRBV29-1, the J gene TRBJ1-2, with 10 bases that match TRBD1. J was trimmed by 4 bases and V by 3 bases; bases with no gene match: 14. Germline-derived CDR1 and CDR2 are SQVTM and ANQGSEA. The CDR3 runs to 17 residues.

The chain joins TRBV5-5 to TRBJ2-1, with 9 bases identical to TRBD2. This CDR3 is 16 amino acids long. With 3 bases clipped from V and 2 bases from J, the junction kept 6 bases outside the gene matches. CDR1 and CDR2 (germline): SGHKS, YYEKEE (reference sequence). The CDR3 nucleotides read TGTGCCAGCAGCTGGGGACCTAGCGGGGCCTACAATGAGCAGTTCTTC. It encodes CASSWGPSGAYNEQFF.